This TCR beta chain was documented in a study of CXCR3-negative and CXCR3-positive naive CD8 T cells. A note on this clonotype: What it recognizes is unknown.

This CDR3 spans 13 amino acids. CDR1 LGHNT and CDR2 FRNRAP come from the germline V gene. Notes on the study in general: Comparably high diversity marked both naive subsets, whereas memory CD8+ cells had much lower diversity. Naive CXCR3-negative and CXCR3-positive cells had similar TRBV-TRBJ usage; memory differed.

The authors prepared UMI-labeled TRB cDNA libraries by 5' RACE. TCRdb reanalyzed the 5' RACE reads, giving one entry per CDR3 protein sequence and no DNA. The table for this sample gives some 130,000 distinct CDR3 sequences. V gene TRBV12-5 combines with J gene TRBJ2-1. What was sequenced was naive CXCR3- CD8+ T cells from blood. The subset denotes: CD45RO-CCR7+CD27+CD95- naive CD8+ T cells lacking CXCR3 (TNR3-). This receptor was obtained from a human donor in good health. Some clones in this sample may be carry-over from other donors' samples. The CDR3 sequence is CASGLVPENEQFF.